These 3 T cell receptor beta chains originate from one sample sequenced in a study of T-cell reconstitution after alpha-beta-depleted transplantation in children. Unique molecular identifiers featured in how the TCRbeta library was prepared. Via MiXCR, TCRdb re-called the PCR reads, giving one row per CDR3 protein. Among approximately 500,000 distinct CDR3 sequences listed, over 9.5% were seen once. The sequencing here drew on PBMCs, taken before TCRalphabeta/CD19-depleted stem cell transplant. These receptors originate from a child aged 2 to 9 with inherited bone marrow failure, due to receive a stem cell transplant.

V gene TRBV30 combines with J gene TRBJ2-3; TRBD2 is a possible D gene (5 bases). V lost 2 bases and J lost 0, with 6 bases in between. Germline CDR1 is GTSNPN and CDR2 is SVGIG (reference sequence). This CDR3 has 13 amino acids. CDR3 bases: TGTGCCTGGAGTAGCGGTAGCACAGATACGCAGTATTTT. Translation: CAWSSGSTDTQYF.

This clonotype was picked up many times. The V call is TRBV4-3, the J call TRBJ1-4; D remains ambiguous. CDR3 length equals 19 residues. The germline V gene has CDR1 LGHNA and CDR2 YSLEER. V gave up 5 bases and J gave up 0 bases, with 22 bases separating them. In DNA form, the CDR3 reads TGCGCCAGCAGCGATAGTGCGACTCCCGCGGAGGCAACTAATGAAAAACTGTTTTTT. This gives the protein CASSDSATPAEATNEKLFF.

V and J are TRBV20-1 and TRBJ2-7; TRBD2 matches 9 bases. Germline values: CDR1 DFQATT, CDR2 SNEGSKA (reference sequence). The CDR3 is 20 residues long. J was trimmed by 2 bases and V by 4 bases; bases with no gene match: 24. The CDR3 loop is CSATGVGRGLGLALTYEQYF. In DNA, the CDR3 is TGCAGTGCTACAGGAGTGGGACGGGGACTAGGACTAGCGTTAACCTACGAGCAGTACTTC.